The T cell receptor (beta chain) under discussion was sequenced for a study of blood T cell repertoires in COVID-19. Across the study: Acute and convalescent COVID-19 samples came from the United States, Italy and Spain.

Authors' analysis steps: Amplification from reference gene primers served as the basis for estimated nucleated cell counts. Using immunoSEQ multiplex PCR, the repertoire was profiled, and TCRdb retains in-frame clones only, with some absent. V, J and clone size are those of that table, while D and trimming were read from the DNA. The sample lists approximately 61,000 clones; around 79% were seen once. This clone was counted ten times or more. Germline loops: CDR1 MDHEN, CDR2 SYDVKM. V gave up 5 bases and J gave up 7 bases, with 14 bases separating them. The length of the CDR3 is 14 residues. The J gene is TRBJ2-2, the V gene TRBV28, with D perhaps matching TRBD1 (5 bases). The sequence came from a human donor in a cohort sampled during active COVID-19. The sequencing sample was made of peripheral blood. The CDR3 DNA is TGTGCCAGCAGTATTTCTCAGGGAATCGGGGAGCTGTTTTTT. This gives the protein CASSISQGIGELFF.